These T cell receptor beta chains were read from a single sample in a study of blood T cell repertoires in COVID-19. This table comes from immunoSEQ multiplex PCR, and its TCRdb copy is limited to in-frame clones, with some not included. The sample shows around 200,000 clones, 83% of them seen only once. The sequencing sample was made of peripheral blood. All receptors derive from a woman aged 40 to 50 with acute or convalescent COVID-19. The CDR3 runs from the conserved cysteine through the conserved F or W. The D gene is left open where the match is weak. The size entry is marked missing in some rows and otherwise reads once, few, many or a size class.

j_gene,d_gene,abundance,v_gene,CDR3nt,CDR3aa
TRBJ1-5,-,-,TRBV19,TGTGCCAGTAACCCTAGACGGTTAAATAGCAATCAGCCCCAGCATTTT,CASNPRRLNSNQPQHF
TRBJ2-3,TRBD1,-,TRBV19,TGTGCCAGTAGTATTCTACAGGGGGCCACAGATACGCAGTATTTT,CASSILQGATDTQYF
TRBJ1-4,-,once,TRBV30,TGTGCCTGGAGAGGAGGGGTTAAAGAAAAACTGTTTTTT,CAWRGGVKEKLFF
TRBJ2-7,TRBD2,-,TRBV25-1,TGTGCCAGCAAATTTGGGACTAGCGACGAGCAGTACTTC,CASKFGTSDEQYF
TRBJ2-3,-,-,TRBV27,TGTGCCAGCAGCGGGTCAAAAGGCCCGTTCTTCACAGATACGCAGTATTTT,CASSGSKGPFFTDTQYF
TRBJ1-5,-,-,TRBV19,TGTGCCAGTAGTATAAAGGGGAGCAATCAGCCCCAGCATTTT,CASSIKGSNQPQHF
TRBJ1-5,-,-,TRBV10-3,TGTGCCATCACCGCCGGGTTGTATCAGCCCCAGCATTTT,CAITAGLYQPQHF
TRBJ2-5,-,-,TRBV2,TGTGCCAGCAGTAAACAAGGCGGGGAAGAGACCCAGTACTTC,CASSKQGGEETQYF
TRBJ2-1,-,-,TRBV19,TGTGCCAGTAGTATCGGGACAAGCTCCTACAATGAGCAGTTCTTC,CASSIGTSSYNEQFF
TRBJ1-1,-,once,TRBV6-5,TGTGCCAGCGTTAATGATCAGGGGACTGAAGCTTTCTTT,CASVNDQGTEAFF
TRBJ2-1,TRBD2,-,TRBV11-2,TGTGCCAGCAGCTCTAGCGGGTCCTACAATGAGCAGTTCTTC,CASSSSGSYNEQFF
TRBJ2-7,TRBD2,once,TRBV15,TGTGCCACCAACCTAGCGGGGCCTTCCTACGAGCAGTACTTC,CATNLAGPSYEQYF
TRBJ2-2,TRBD1,-,TRBV5-1,TGCGCCAGCAGCTCTGGACAGGGAATTACCGGGGAGCTGTTTTTT,CASSSGQGITGELFF
TRBJ1-5,-,-,TRBV4-2,TGTGCCAGCAGCCAAGATCTGGGGGGGGATAGCAATCAGCCCCAGCATTTT,CASSQDLGGDSNQPQHF
TRBJ2-7,-,-,TRBV6-5,TGTGCCAGCAGCCCCGGGACACCCCTCTACGAGCAGTACTTC,CASSPGTPLYEQYF
TRBJ2-3,-,-,TRBV29-1,TGCAGCGTTGAGTTTTCCGGCGGCTCTAGCACAGATACGCAGTATTTT,CSVEFSGGSSTDTQYF
TRBJ2-5,TRBD2,-,TRBV4-1,TGCGCCAGCAAGTTCTCTAGCGGGAGGGGTGGGGAGACCCAGTACTTC,CASKFSSGRGGETQYF
TRBJ1-2,TRBD1,-,TRBV19,TGTGCCAGTAGTCCCCTGACGGACAGGGAAATTAACTATGGCTACACCTTC,CASSPLTDREINYGYTF
TRBJ2-1,TRBD2,-,TRBV19,TGTGCCAGTGGACTAGCGGTATACAATGAGCAGTTCTTC,CASGLAVYNEQFF
TRBJ1-5,-,-,TRBV19,TGTGCCAGCCGGCACGGACAGATTAGCAATCAGCCCCAGCATTTT,CASRHGQISNQPQHF
TRBJ2-7,-,-,TRBV7-8,TGTGCCAGCAGCTCAGTTGGGCTTTCCTACGAGCAGTACTTC,CASSSVGLSYEQYF
TRBJ1-1,-,-,TRBV6-5,TGTGCCAGCAGTCCCAGGGTTACTGAAGCTTTCTTT,CASSPRVTEAFF
TRBJ1-3,-,once,TRBV10-3,TGTGCCATCAGTGAGTCTACGGGGGCTGGAAACACCATATATTTT,CAISESTGAGNTIYF
TRBJ2-1,TRBD1,-,TRBV6-5,TGTGCCAGCACCCAGGGGGCAGCAGGGAAGGATGAGCAGTTCTTC,CASTQGAAGKDEQFF
TRBJ2-1,-,few,TRBV19,TGTGCCAGTAGTATAGCCCCGCAGGATGAGCAGTTCTTC,CASSIAPQDEQFF
TRBJ1-6,-,-,TRBV28,TGTGCCAGCAGTCCGGGGTCTGAGGGATATAGTTCACCCCTCCACTTT,CASSPGSEGYSSPLHF
TRBJ2-1,-,-,TRBV6-1,TGTGCCAGCAGTCCCCGGGGATTCAATGAGCAGTTCTTC,CASSPRGFNEQFF
TRBJ1-2,-,-,TRBV16,TGTGCCAGCAGCCAATCGACAACTAACTATGGCTACACCTTC,CASSQSTTNYGYTF
TRBJ1-5,-,-,TRBV2,TGTGCCAGCAGCCAGTGGGCGGAGGGTCAGCCCCAGCATTTT,CASSQWAEGQPQHF
TRBJ1-6,TRBD1,-,TRBV6-5,TGTGCCAGCAGTTTGGACAGGGAATCACCCCTCCACTTT,CASSLDRESPLHF
TRBJ2-7,-,few,TRBV5-4,TGTGCCAGCAGCTTGGACAGCAGATCCTACGAGCAGTACTTC,CASSLDSRSYEQYF
TRBJ1-3,TRBD1,-,TRBV24-1,TGTGCCACCAGTCCAGGGGGGTCCAATATATATTTT,CATSPGGSNIYF
TRBJ2-2,-,-,TRBV10-1,TGCGCCAGCGGCCTCACCACCGGGGAGCTGTTTTTT,CASGLTTGELFF
TRBJ1-5,-,-,TRBV12-1,TGTGCCAGCAGCTTTTGGGGGGACAGGGGGAGCAATCAGCCCCAGCATTTT,CASSFWGDRGSNQPQHF
TRBJ1-3,-,-,TRBV6-5,TGTGCCAGCAGTCGACAAGACTCTGGAAACACCATATATTTT,CASSRQDSGNTIYF
TRBJ2-6,-,-,TRBV19,TGTGCCAGTAGTTTCGAGATCTCTGGGGCCAACGTCCTGACTTTC,CASSFEISGANVLTF
TRBJ2-3,TRBD2,-,TRBV19,TGTGCCAGCTTTCCCCTAGCGGGGGCCCTCACAGATACGCAGTATTTT,CASFPLAGALTDTQYF
TRBJ1-4,TRBD1,-,TRBV2,TGTGCCAGCAGTACTCCCGGGACAGGAGGGTCCGATGATGAAAAACTGTTTTTT,CASSTPGTGGSDDEKLFF
TRBJ2-7,TRBD2,-,TRBV9,TGTGCCAGCAGCCTCAGGGAAGCGGGGGAGCAGTACTTC,CASSLREAGEQYF
TRBJ1-2,TRBD1,-,TRBV7-2,TGTGCCAGCAGCCTACACTCTCCGGGACAGGGGAATGGCTACACCTTC,CASSLHSPGQGNGYTF
TRBJ2-1,-,-,TRBV19,TGTGCCAGTAGTATAGAGACAGACGCCTACAATGAGCAGTTCTTC,CASSIETDAYNEQFF
TRBJ1-5,-,-,TRBV18,TGTGCCAGCTCACGACAGGAGGATCAGCCCCAGCATTTT,CASSRQEDQPQHF
TRBJ2-1,-,-,TRBV5-6,TGTGCCAGCAGCTTCTGGCAGGGAAGGAGGGATGAGCAGTTCTTC,CASSFWQGRRDEQFF
TRBJ2-7,-,-,TRBV5-1,TGCGCCAGCAGCTCATACAGGGAGTCCTACGAGCAGTACTTC,CASSSYRESYEQYF
TRBJ1-5,-,-,TRBV5-8,TGTGCCAGCAACTCACAGTTCAATCAGCCCCAGCATTTT,CASNSQFNQPQHF
TRBJ2-7,TRBD1,-,TRBV7-8,TGTGCCAGCAGCTTACGTCGGGACAGTGATGAGCAGTACTTC,CASSLRRDSDEQYF
TRBJ1-1,-,-,TRBV27,TGTGCCAGCAGTTTATCGAGGGGGGGCACTGAAGCTTTCTTT,CASSLSRGGTEAFF
TRBJ2-1,-,once,TRBV19,TGTGCCAGTAGCGGGGGCTCCTACAATGAGCAGTTCTTC,CASSGGSYNEQFF
TRBJ2-3,TRBD2,-,TRBV11-3,TGTGCCAGCAGCTTGGGGGGGGGATTAAAAGATACGCAGTATTTT,CASSLGGGLKDTQYF
TRBJ1-2,TRBD1,-,TRBV6-5,TGTGCCAGCAGTTACTCCGGGACAGGGGACTATGGCTACACCTTC,CASSYSGTGDYGYTF
TRBJ1-2,TRBD1,-,TRBV7-9,TGTGCCAGCAGCTCGAACACAGGGGAAATCCTCTATGGCTACACCTTC,CASSSNTGEILYGYTF
TRBJ1-1,TRBD1,-,TRBV6-4,TGTGCCAGCAGATTCACAGGGGGCGCGGACACTGAAGCTTTCTTT,CASRFTGGADTEAFF
TRBJ2-7,TRBD2,-,TRBV20-1,TGCAGTGCTAGTCGGTCCAGCGGGGGACCCTACGAGCAGTACTTC,CSASRSSGGPYEQYF
TRBJ2-5,-,-,TRBV6-5,TGTGCCAGCAGTTACGAGGGGGGAGGGATTGAAGAGACCCAGTACTTC,CASSYEGGGIEETQYF
TRBJ1-2,-,-,TRBV28,TGTGCCACCGCCCGAGTAAACTATGGCTACACCTTC,CATARVNYGYTF
TRBJ1-4,TRBD1,-,TRBV5-6,TGTGCCAGCAGCGCGCTGCCAGGGGGTGGTGAAAAACTGTTTTTT,CASSALPGGGEKLFF
TRBJ2-3,-,once,TRBV5-4,TGTGCCAGCAGCCGCCGGGACAAGGGGGGGGATACGCAGTATTTT,CASSRRDKGGDTQYF